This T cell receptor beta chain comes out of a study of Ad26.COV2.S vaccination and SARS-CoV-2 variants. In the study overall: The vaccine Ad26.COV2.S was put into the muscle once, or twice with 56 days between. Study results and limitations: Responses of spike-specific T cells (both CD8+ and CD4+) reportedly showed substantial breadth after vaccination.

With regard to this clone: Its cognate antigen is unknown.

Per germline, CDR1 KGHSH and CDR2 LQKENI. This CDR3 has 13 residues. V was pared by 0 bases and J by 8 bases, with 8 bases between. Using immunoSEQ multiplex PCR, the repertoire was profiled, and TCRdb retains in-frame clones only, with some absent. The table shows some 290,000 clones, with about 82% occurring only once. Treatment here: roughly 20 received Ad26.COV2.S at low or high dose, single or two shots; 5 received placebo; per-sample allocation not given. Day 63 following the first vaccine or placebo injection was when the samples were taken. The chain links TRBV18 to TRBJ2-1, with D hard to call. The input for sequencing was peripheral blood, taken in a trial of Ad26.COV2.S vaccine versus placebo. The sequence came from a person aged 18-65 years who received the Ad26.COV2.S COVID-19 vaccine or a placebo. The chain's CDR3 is CASSPPADHEQFF. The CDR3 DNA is TGTGCCAGCTCACCACCGGCGGACCATGAGCAGTTCTTC.